A single sample is the source of the 20 T cell receptor beta chains below, sequenced in a study of blood T cells in healthy people across ages. A second about 6 to 11 cycle PCR used barcoded and J-beta primers. One entry per CDR3 protein, called by TCRdb with MiXCR from the 5' RACE reads. The data show 1.5 million to 2 million distinct CDR3 sequences, with 49% seen just once and less than 2.5% held by the top ten. Sequences were obtained from blood. These receptors came from a woman in her 40s in good health.

J is TRBJ2-1 and V is TRBV20-1, with D uncertain. The germline V gene encodes CDR1 DFQATT and CDR2 SNEGSKA (reference sequence). The CDR3 length is 14 residues. V gave up 2 bases and J gave up 0 bases, with 8 bases separating them. The DNA of the CDR3 is TGCAGTGCTAGATCGCGGACCTCCTACAATGAGCAGTTCTTC. Translation: CSARSRTSYNEQFF.

A few counts support this clonotype. The chain joins TRBV9 to TRBJ2-3, with 7 bases that match TRBD2. Germline V lookup: CDR1 SGDLS, CDR2 YYNGEE. CDR3 size: 15 residues. The V and J ends lost 4 bases and 2 bases, in that order; junction bases with no gene match: 7. CDR3 bases: TGTGCCAGCAGCCACGCGGGGGACCACACAGATACGCAGTATTTT. Protein sequence: CASSHAGDHTDTQYF.

The chain links TRBV20-1 to TRBJ1-2, with 7 bases that match TRBD1. Germline assignment: CDR1 DFQATT and CDR2 SNEGSKA (reference sequence). With V trimmed by 2 bases and J by 4 bases, 7 bases remained unmatched. CDR3 length equals 14 residues. The CDR3 sequence is CSARQGTVGYGYTF. As DNA, the CDR3 is TGCAGTGCTAGACAGGGGACAGTAGGCTATGGCTACACCTTC.

The chain employs TRBV5-5 and TRBJ1-4; possible D gene TRBD1, 6 bases. Germline V gene sequence: CDR1 SGHKS, CDR2 YYEKEE (reference sequence). There are 15 residues in the CDR3. Deletions cut 4 bases from V and 0 bases from J, with 10 bases between. The CDR3 is CASSDRPATNEKLFF. The CDR3 DNA sequence: TGTGCCAGCAGCGACAGGCCCGCAACTAATGAAAAACTGTTTTTT. Combining the CDR3 with reference TRBV5-5 and TRBJ1-4 gives the whole variable domain DAGVTQSPTHLIKTRGQQVTLRCSPISGHKSVSWYQQVLGQGPQFIFQYYEKEERGRGNFPDRFSARQFPNYSSELNVNALLLGDSALYLCASSDRPATNEKLFFGSGTQLSVL.

Only a few counts were recorded for this clonotype. The J gene is TRBJ2-7, the V gene TRBV5-1; D is undetermined. This CDR3 has 16 amino acids. The germline V gene encodes CDR1 SGHRS and CDR2 YFSETQ. The V gene lost 4 bases and the J gene lost 3 bases, with 20 bases spanning the gap. The CDR3 sequence is CASSKDPGWGNYEQYF. The DNA of the CDR3 is TGCGCCAGCAGCAAGGACCCCGGGTGGGGAAACTACGAGCAGTACTTC.

A few counts support this clonotype. CDR3 region: CASSLAALGLYGYTF. CDR3 in DNA: TGTGCCAGCAGCTTAGCGGCCCTCGGACTCTATGGCTACACCTTC. V and J are TRBV7-9 and TRBJ1-2; the D is unclear. The germline CDR1 and CDR2 sequences are SEHNR and FQNEAQ (reference sequence). With 0 bases removed from V and 4 bases from J, the gap between germline ends came to 12 bases. The CDR3 sequence is 15 residues long.

This clonotype was picked up a small number of times. V usage is TRBV5-1 and J usage is TRBJ2-3; the match to TRBD2 covers 9 bases. Germline-derived CDR1 and CDR2 are SGHRS and YFSETQ. V lost 6 bases, J lost 2 bases, and 10 bases stayed unmatched. CDR3 length equals 16 residues. This chain's CDR3 is CASNLLAGASTDTQYF. In DNA, the CDR3 is TGCGCCAGCAACCTATTAGCGGGGGCCTCCACAGATACGCAGTATTTT.

This clonotype came up a few times. The chain combines TRBV5-1 with TRBJ2-6, with TRBD1 as a possible D gene (6 bases). V was clipped by 4 bases and J by 0 bases, with 8 bases between them. Germline CDR1 and CDR2: SGHRS and YFSETQ. This CDR3 has 15 residues. The CDR3 DNA reads as TGCGCCAGCAGCGCAGGGGACTCTGGGGCCAACGTCCTGACTTTC. It encodes CASSAGDSGANVLTF.

The gene calls are TRBV25-1 and TRBJ2-3, with 8 bases matching TRBD2. Germline loops: CDR1 MGHDK, CDR2 SYGVNS. J gave up 3 bases and V 1 base, and 6 bases lay outside the gene matches. CDR3 size: 16 residues. The DNA of the CDR3 is TGTGCCAGCAGTGAATTGAGCGGGGGTAAGACAGATACGCAGTATTTT. This gives the protein CASSELSGGKTDTQYF.

This chain connects TRBV6-5 to TRBJ1-2, with D hard to call. V gave up 8 bases and J gave up 3 bases, with 22 bases separating them. Germline loops: CDR1 MNHEY, CDR2 SVGAGI. This CDR3 contains 16 residues. The CDR3 coding sequence is TGTGCCAGCTGTCCCCCCGGGAACAGACCATACTATGGCTACACCTTC. Translating it yields CASCPPGNRPYYGYTF.

The chain recombines TRBV9 with TRBJ1-2; D remains unclear. This CDR3 has 18 amino acids. CDR1 and CDR2 (germline): SGDLS, YYNGEE. V lost 4 bases to trimming and J lost 4 bases, with 26 bases between them. The CDR3 loop is CASSLETDLNHRLYGYTF. Here the CDR3 DNA reads TGTGCCAGCAGCTTAGAAACCGATCTGAACCATCGTCTCTATGGCTACACCTTC.

V is TRBV11-1 and J is TRBJ2-5, with D uncertain. This CDR3 is 15 amino acids long. Trimming removed 1 base at V and 11 bases at J, with 20 bases between. Looked up from germline, CDR1 is SGHAT and CDR2 is FQDESV (reference sequence). The CDR3 is CASSLVYAASDEQYF. The DNA of the CDR3 is TGTGCCAGCAGCTTAGTTTACGCGGCGAGCGATGAGCAGTACTTC.

This clonotype was found once. The chain has TRBV4-3 and TRBJ2-5; 8 bases agree with TRBD2. This CDR3 is built from 16 residues. With V trimmed by 0 bases and J by 5 bases, 8 bases remained unmatched. Germline CDR1 is LGHNA and CDR2 is YSLEER. The CDR3 here is CASSQDRVRGVETQYF. DNA of the CDR3: TGCGCCAGCAGCCAAGATAGGGTGCGGGGGGTGGAGACCCAGTACTTC.

The rearrangement joins TRBV4-3 to TRBJ2-7, with D hard to call. Germline assignment: CDR1 LGHNA and CDR2 YSLEER. Between the trimmed V and J ends, which lost 0 bases and 0 bases, there was a span of 12 bases. The CDR3 length is 16 residues. CDR3 coding DNA: TGCGCCAGCAGCCAAGAGTTTGCAGGTCGCTCCTACGAGCAGTACTTC. It is translated as CASSQEFAGRSYEQYF.

The V gene is TRBV25-1, the J gene TRBJ1-1; D gene unclear. The CDR3 totals 12 residues. The ends were cut back, 7 bases at V and 2 bases at J, with 8 bases in the middle. From germline, CDR1 is MGHDK and CDR2 SYGVNS. The CDR3 protein is CASKLTNTEAFF. Here the CDR3 DNA reads TGTGCCAGCAAACTGACAAACACTGAAGCTTTCTTT. Together with reference TRBV25-1 and TRBJ1-1, the CDR3 gives the full variable domain: EADIYQTPRYLVIGTGKKITLECSQTMGHDKMYWYQQDPGMELHLIHYSYGVNSTEKGDLSSESTVSRIRTEHFPLTLESARPSHTSQYLCASKLTNTEAFFGQGTRLTVV.

The chain is built from TRBV5-1 and TRBJ2-6; 9 bases match TRBD1. The V and J ends lost 4 bases and 3 bases, in that order; junction bases with no gene match: 5. This CDR3 has 16 amino acids. In germline, CDR1 is SGHRS, CDR2 YFSETQ. Here the CDR3 reads CASSPQGARGANVLTF. In DNA form, the CDR3 reads TGCGCCAGCAGCCCACAGGGGGCGCGTGGGGCCAACGTCCTGACTTTC.

This clonotype was recorded once. The chain uses TRBV12-3 or TRBV12-4 and TRBJ1-2, with TRBD1 matching 7 bases. With 11 bases clipped from V and 2 bases from J, the junction kept 11 bases outside the gene matches. The CDR3 is 14 residues long. The CDR3 DNA reads as TGTGCCTACACAGAGGGGGCCCTAAACTATGGCTACACCTTC. Amino acid sequence: CAYTEGALNYGYTF.

This sequence joins TRBV11-2 and TRBJ2-1; 7 bases fit TRBD1. Unmatched junction bases numbered 13, after V lost 4 bases and J lost 4 bases. The CDR3 totals 17 residues. Germline assignment: CDR1 SGHAT and CDR2 FQNNGV. CDR3 nucleotides: TGTGCCAGCAGCTCCCCGAGACAGGGTGTTAGTTACAATGAGCAGTTCTTC. The encoded protein is CASSSPRQGVSYNEQFF.

The sample holds one count of this clonotype. The V gene is TRBV6-5, the J gene TRBJ1-4; D uncertain. With 0 bases removed from V and 0 bases from J, the gap between germline ends came to 5 bases. The CDR3 is 15 residues long. Germline CDR1 MNHEY, CDR2 SVGAGI. CDR3 loop: CASSYSATTNEKLFF. The CDR3 coding sequence is TGTGCCAGCAGTTACTCCGCAACAACTAATGAAAAACTGTTTTTT.

The chain carries TRBV20-1 and TRBJ1-2, with a possible D match to TRBD1 (5 bases). Germline loops: CDR1 DFQATT, CDR2 SNEGSKA (reference sequence). This CDR3 has 14 amino acids. V lost 4 bases and J 3 bases, leaving 15 bases between the germline ends. This chain's CDR3 is CSANRPRGDYGYTF. DNA of the CDR3: TGCAGTGCTAACAGACCCCGAGGGGACTATGGCTACACCTTC.